This entry lists 10 T cell receptor beta chains sequenced from one sample in a study of cytomegalovirus exposure and HLA in healthy donors. The table came from immunoSEQ multiplex PCR; TCRdb's copy has only in-frame clones and leaves some out. The sample carries fewer than 150,000 clones, around four fifths recorded once. Sequencing was performed on PBMCs. These receptors were collected from a man aged 25-40 years in good health and CMV-seropositive.

The chain links TRBV5-4 to TRBJ2-2; D is unclear. The CDR3 spans 14 residues. Germline V gene lookup returns CDR1 SGHNT and CDR2 YYREEE (reference sequence). Trimming took 4 bases from V and 7 from J, leaving 14 bases between them. Written as DNA, the CDR3 is TGTGCCAGCAGCAAGCCCAAGCCGAGCGGGGAGCTGTTTTTT. Translated: CASSKPKPSGELFF.

This clone showed up just once. This chain connects TRBV5-1 to TRBJ2-5, with TRBD2 matching over 7 bases. CDR1 is SGHRS, CDR2 YFSETQ, per germline. The V and J ends lost 0 bases and 3 bases, in that order; junction bases with no gene match: 8. The CDR3 totals 16 residues. This CDR3 is CASSLGTRQAEETQYF. CDR3 nucleotides: TGCGCCAGCAGCTTGGGGACTAGGCAGGCCGAAGAGACCCAGTACTTC.

The rearrangement uses TRBV30 and TRBJ1-5; TRBD1 agrees at 8 bases. Germline values: CDR1 GTSNPN, CDR2 SVGIG (reference sequence). V lost 5 bases to trimming and J lost 5 bases; unmatched junction nucleotides: 5. The CDR3 loop spans 13 amino acids. The CDR3 loop is CAWDQGADQPQHF. CDR3 nucleotide sequence: TGTGCCTGGGATCAGGGGGCAGATCAGCCCCAGCATTTT.

The chain is built from TRBV5-1 and TRBJ2-2; TRBD1 is a possible D gene (5 bases). This CDR3 has 15 amino acids. V lost 0 bases and J lost 5, with 11 bases in between. CDR1 and CDR2 from the germline V gene are SGHRS and YFSETQ. The CDR3 DNA is TGCGCCAGCAGCTTGGACCTCAGGGTAACCGGGGAGCTGTTTTTT. The encoded protein is CASSLDLRVTGELFF.

The rearrangement uses TRBV5-1 and TRBJ1-1, with TRBD1 matching over 10 bases. After removal of 5 bases from V and 1 base from J, the junction contained 5 bases not matched to a gene. The CDR3 sequence is 15 residues long. Germline V gene lookup returns CDR1 SGHRS and CDR2 YFSETQ. Here the CDR3 reads CASSRTGGKNTEAFF. The CDR3 nucleotides are TGCGCCAGCAGTCGGACAGGGGGGAAGAACACTGAAGCTTTCTTT.

The chain carries TRBV11-2 and TRBJ2-7; D might be TRBD1 (5 bases). With 4 bases removed from V and 6 bases from J, the gap between germline ends came to 16 bases. The CDR3 extends over 14 amino acids. Germline lookup yields CDR1 SGHAT and CDR2 FQNNGV. The CDR3 sequence is CASSWGRVTGEQYF. The CDR3 DNA follows: TGTGCCAGCAGCTGGGGCAGGGTAACGGGCGAGCAGTACTTC.

The chain couples TRBV19 to TRBJ2-2, with TRBD1 identical over 7 bases. J lost 0 bases, V lost 3 bases, and 4 bases had no gene match. CDR3 length: 16 amino acids. Germline lookup yields CDR1 LNHDA and CDR2 SQIVND (reference sequence). The CDR3 DNA reads TGTGCCAGTAGTATTGGTGGGACAGCGAACACCGGGGAGCTGTTTTTT. Encoded protein: CASSIGGTANTGELFF.

The chain couples TRBV19 to TRBJ2-1; a possible D gene is TRBD2 (6 bases). The CDR3 loop spans 15 amino acids. Between the trimmed V and J ends, which lost 1 base and 9 bases, there was a span of 16 bases. CDR1 is LNHDA, CDR2 SQIVND, per germline (reference sequence). CDR3 residues: CASSIGGTLAGEQFF. DNA of the CDR3: TGTGCCAGTAGTATAGGGGGGACTCTGGCCGGTGAGCAGTTCTTC.

This chain links TRBV6-5 with TRBJ2-3; TRBD1 matches 9 bases. This CDR3 region has 15 residues. Losses at the gene ends were 4 bases for V and 6 bases for J; bases not matched to a gene: 8. CDR1 is MNHEY and CDR2 is SVGAGI in the germline V gene. The DNA for the CDR3 is TGTGCCAGCAGTTCCTGGGACAGGGTACCGGATACGCAGTATTTT. This translates into CASSSWDRVPDTQYF.

The genes are TRBV11-2 and TRBJ2-7, with D tentatively TRBD2 (6 bases). CDR3 length: 12 residues. Germline values: CDR1 SGHAT, CDR2 FQNNGV. V was shortened by 7 bases and J by 4 bases, with 11 bases between the two germline ends. Written as DNA, the CDR3 is TGTGCCAGCAAGGCAAGCGGGTACGAGCAGTACTTC. It encodes CASKASGYEQYF.